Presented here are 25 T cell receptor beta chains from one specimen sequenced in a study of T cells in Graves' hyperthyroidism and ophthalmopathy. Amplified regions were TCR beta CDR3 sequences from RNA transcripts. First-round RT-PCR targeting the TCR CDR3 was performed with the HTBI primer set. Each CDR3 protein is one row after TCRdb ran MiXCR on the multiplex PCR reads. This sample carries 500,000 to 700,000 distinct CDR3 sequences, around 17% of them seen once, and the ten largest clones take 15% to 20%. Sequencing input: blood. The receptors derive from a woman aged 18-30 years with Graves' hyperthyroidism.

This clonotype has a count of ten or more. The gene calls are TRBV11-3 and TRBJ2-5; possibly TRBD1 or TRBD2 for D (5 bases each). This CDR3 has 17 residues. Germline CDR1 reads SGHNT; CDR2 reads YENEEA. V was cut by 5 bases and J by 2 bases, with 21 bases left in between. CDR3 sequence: CASSPSFGDGNQETQYF. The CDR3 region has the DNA TGTGCCAGCAGCCCCTCATTCGGGGACGGGAATCAAGAGACCCAGTACTTC.

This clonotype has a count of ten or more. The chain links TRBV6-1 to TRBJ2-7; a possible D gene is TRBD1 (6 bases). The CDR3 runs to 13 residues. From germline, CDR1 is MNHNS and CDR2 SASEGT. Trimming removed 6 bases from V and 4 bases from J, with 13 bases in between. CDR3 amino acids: CASRDSGLYEQYF. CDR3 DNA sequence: TGTGCCAGCAGGGACAGTGGGCTGTACGAGCAGTACTTC.

In nucleotides, the CDR3 is TGTGCCAGCACCCCCCCCGCATACTCTGGAAACACCATATATTTT. Protein product: CASTPPAYSGNTIYF. The rearrangement uses TRBV7-9 and TRBJ1-3; D ambiguous. Trimming cost V 7 bases and J 0 bases, with 13 bases left between them. The CDR3 totals 15 residues. Germline-derived CDR1 and CDR2 are SEHNR and FQNEAQ (reference sequence).

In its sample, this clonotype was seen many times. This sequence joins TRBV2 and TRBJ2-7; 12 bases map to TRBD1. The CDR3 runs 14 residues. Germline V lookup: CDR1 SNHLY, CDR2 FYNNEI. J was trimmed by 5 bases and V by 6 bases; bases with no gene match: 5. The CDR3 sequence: CASSRDRGLDEQYF. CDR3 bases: TGTGCCAGCAGCCGGGACAGGGGGCTCGACGAGCAGTACTTC.

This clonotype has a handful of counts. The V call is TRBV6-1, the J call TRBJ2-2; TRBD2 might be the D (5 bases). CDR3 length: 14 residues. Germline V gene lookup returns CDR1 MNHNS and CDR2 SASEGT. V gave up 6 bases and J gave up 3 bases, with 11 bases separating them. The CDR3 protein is CASSEGSDTGELFF. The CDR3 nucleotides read TGTGCCAGCAGCGAGGGTTCCGACACCGGGGAGCTGTTTTTT.

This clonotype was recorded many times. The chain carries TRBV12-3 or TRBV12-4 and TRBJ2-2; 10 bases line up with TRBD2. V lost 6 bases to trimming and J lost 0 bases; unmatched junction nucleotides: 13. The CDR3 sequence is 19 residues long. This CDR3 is CASSQYGSLAGANTGELFF. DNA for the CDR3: TGTGCCAGCAGCCAGTACGGCTCTCTAGCGGGAGCGAACACCGGGGAGCTGTTTTTT.

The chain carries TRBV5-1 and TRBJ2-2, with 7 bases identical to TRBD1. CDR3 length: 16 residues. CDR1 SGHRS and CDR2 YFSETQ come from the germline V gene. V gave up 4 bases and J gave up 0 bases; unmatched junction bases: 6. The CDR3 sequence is CASSMGQHANTGELFF. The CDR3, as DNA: TGCGCCAGCAGCATGGGACAGCACGCGAACACCGGGGAGCTGTTTTTT. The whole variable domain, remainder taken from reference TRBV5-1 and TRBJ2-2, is KAGVTQTPRYLIKTRGQQVTLSCSPISGHRSVSWYQQTPGQGLQFLFEYFSETQRNKGNFPGRFSGRQFSNSRSEMNVSTLELGDSALYLCASSMGQHANTGELFFGEGSRLTVL.

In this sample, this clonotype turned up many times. In DNA form, the CDR3 reads TGTGCCAGCAGTAACGATCGGGACAGCCGGGTGTTAGATGAAAAACTGTTTTTT. The encoded protein is CASSNDRDSRVLDEKLFF. The chain is built from TRBV2 and TRBJ1-4; 7 bases map to TRBD1. This CDR3 region has 18 residues. Germline trimming cut 5 bases from V and 6 bases from J; bases unmatched to any gene: 18. The germline V gene has CDR1 SNHLY and CDR2 FYNNEI.

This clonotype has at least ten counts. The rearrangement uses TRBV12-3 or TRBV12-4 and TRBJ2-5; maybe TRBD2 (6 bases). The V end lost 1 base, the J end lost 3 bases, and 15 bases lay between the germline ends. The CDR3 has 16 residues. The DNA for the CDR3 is TGTGCCAGCAGTTTAGAACACCGGACTAAAGAAGAGACCCAGTACTTC. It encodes CASSLEHRTKEETQYF.

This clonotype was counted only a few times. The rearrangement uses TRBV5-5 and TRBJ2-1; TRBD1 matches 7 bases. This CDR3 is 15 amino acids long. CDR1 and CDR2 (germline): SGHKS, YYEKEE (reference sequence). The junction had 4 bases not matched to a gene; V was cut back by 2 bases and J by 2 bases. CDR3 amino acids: CASSFYQGAYNEQFF. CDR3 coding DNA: TGTGCCAGCAGCTTTTACCAGGGGGCCTACAATGAGCAGTTCTTC.

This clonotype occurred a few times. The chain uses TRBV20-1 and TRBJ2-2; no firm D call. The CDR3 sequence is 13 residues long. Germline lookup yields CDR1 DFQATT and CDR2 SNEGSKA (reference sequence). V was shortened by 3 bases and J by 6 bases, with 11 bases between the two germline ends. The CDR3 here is CSASIVGAGELFF. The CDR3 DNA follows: TGCAGTGCTAGCATTGTGGGCGCCGGGGAGCTGTTTTTT.

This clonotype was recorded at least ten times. CDR3 protein: CASSRGQSTEAFF. The CDR3 coding sequence is TGTGCCAGCAGCCGGGGACAGAGCACTGAAGCTTTCTTT. The chain uses TRBV3-1 and TRBJ1-1; 7 bases align to TRBD1. Germline V gene sequence: CDR1 LGHDT, CDR2 YNNKEL (reference sequence). The CDR3 loop spans 13 amino acids. V was pared by 4 bases and J by 4 bases, with 3 bases of the junction left unmatched. The whole variable domain, filled in from reference TRBV3-1 and TRBJ1-1, reads DTAVSQTPKYLVTQMGNDKSIKCEQNLGHDTMYWYKQDSKKFLKIMFSYNNKELIINETVPNRFSPKSPDKAHLNLHINSLELGDSAVYFCASSRGQSTEAFFGQGTRLTVV.

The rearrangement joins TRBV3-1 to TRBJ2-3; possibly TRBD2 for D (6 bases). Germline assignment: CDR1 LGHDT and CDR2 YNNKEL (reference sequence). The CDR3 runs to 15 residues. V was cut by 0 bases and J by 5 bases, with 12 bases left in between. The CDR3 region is CASSQDTGAEDTQYF. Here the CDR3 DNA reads TGTGCCAGCAGCCAAGATACGGGAGCTGAAGATACGCAGTATTTT.

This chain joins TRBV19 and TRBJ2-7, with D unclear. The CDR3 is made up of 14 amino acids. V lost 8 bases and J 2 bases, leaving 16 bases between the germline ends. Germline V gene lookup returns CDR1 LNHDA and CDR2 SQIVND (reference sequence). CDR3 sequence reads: CASQRAGSTYEQYF. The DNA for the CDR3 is TGTGCCAGTCAACGGGCCGGATCCACCTACGAGCAGTACTTC. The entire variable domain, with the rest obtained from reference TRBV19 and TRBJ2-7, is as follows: DGGITQSPKYLFRKEGQNVTLSCEQNLNHDAMYWYRQDPGQGLRLIYYSQIVNDFQKGDIAEGYSVSREKKESFPLTVTSAQKNPTAFYLCASQRAGSTYEQYFGPGTRLTVT.

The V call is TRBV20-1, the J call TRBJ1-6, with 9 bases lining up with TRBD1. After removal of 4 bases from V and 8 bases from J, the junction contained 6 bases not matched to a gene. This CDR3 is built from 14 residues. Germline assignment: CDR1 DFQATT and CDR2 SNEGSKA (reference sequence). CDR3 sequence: CSATAGQGDSPLHF. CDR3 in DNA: TGCAGTGCTACCGCGGGACAGGGAGATTCACCCCTCCACTTT.

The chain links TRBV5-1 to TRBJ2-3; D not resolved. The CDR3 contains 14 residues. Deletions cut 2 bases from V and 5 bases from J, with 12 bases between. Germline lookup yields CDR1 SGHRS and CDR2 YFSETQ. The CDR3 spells CASSFRTAEDTQYF. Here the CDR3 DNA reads TGCGCCAGCAGCTTCCGGACCGCCGAAGATACGCAGTATTTT.

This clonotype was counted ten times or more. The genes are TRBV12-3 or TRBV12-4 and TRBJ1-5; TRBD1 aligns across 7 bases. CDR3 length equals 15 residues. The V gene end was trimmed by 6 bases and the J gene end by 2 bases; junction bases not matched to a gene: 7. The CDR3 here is CASSYRQGRNQPQHF. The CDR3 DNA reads TGTGCCAGCAGCTACCGACAGGGTCGCAATCAGCCCCAGCATTTT.

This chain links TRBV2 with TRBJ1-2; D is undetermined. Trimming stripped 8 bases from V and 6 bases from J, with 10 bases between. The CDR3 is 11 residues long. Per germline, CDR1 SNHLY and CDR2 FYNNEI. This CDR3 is CASDGRDGYTF. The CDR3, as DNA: TGTGCCAGCGACGGAAGGGATGGCTACACCTTC.

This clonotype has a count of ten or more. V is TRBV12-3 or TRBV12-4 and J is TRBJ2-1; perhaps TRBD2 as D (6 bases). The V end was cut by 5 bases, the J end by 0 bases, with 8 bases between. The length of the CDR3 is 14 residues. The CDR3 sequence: CASSRTISYNEQFF. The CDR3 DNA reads TGTGCCAGCAGTCGGACTATCTCCTACAATGAGCAGTTCTTC.

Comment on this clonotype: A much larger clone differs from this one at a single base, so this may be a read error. In DNA, the CDR3 is TGTGCCAGCAGTGGGGTCTCTGGGGCCAACGTCCTGACTTTC. It translates to CASSGVSGANVLTF. The gene calls are TRBV6-2 or TRBV6-3 and TRBJ2-6, with D unclear. Trimming took 5 bases from V and 0 from J, leaving 5 bases between them. This CDR3 spans 14 amino acids. Looked up from germline, CDR1 is MNHEY and CDR2 is SVGEGT.

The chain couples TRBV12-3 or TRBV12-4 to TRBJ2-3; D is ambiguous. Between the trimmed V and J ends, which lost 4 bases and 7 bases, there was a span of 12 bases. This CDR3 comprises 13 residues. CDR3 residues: CASSWARRNTQYF. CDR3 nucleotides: TGTGCCAGCAGTTGGGCCCGGCGAAATACGCAGTATTTT.

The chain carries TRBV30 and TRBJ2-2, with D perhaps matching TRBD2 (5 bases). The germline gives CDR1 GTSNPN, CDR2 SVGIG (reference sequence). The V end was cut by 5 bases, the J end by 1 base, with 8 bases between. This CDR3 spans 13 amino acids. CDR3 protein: CAWATRNTGELFF. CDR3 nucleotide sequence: TGTGCCTGGGCCACTAGGAACACCGGGGAGCTGTTTTTT.

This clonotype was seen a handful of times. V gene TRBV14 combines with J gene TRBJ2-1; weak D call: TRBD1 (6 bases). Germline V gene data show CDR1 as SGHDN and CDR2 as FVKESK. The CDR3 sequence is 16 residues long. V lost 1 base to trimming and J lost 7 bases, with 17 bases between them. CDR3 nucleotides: TGTGCCAGCAGCCAAGCCGTTCAGGCAGGGGATAATGAGCAGTTCTTC. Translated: CASSQAVQAGDNEQFF.

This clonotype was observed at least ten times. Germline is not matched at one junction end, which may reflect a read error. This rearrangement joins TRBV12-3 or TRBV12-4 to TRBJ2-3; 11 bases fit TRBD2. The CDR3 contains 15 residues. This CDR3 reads CASSLAGGSTDTQYF. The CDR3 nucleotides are TGTGCCAGCAGTCTAGCGGGGGGCAGCACAGATACGCAGTATTTT.

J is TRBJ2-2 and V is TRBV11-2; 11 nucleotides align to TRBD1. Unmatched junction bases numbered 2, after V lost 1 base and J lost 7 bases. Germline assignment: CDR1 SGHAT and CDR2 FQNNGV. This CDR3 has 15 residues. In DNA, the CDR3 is TGTGCCAGCAGCTTAGGGACAGGGGGCATCGGGGAGCTGTTTTTT. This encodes CASSLGTGGIGELFF.